The 27 T cell receptor beta chains in this list originate from one sample, sequenced in a study of identical twins. TCRdb re-derived calls from the 5' RACE reads in MiXCR, one entry per CDR3 protein. The repertoire consists of under 900,000 distinct CDR3 sequences, with 18% occurring once and the leading ten covering roughly 13%. The sample also formed part of further work on T cells expressing NK-cell markers.

Sequenced input: PBMCs. These receptors all stem from a woman between 18 and 30 years old in good health.

This clonotype was observed at least ten times. The V gene is TRBV12-3 or TRBV12-4, the J gene TRBJ2-3, with 10 bases aligning to TRBD2. The CDR3 covers 16 residues. J lost 3 bases, V lost 5 bases, and 8 bases had no gene match. For the CDR3, the DNA is TGTGCCAGCAGTCTCGGACTAGCGGCGTCAACAGATACGCAGTATTTT. It is translated as CASSLGLAASTDTQYF.

This clonotype appeared a few times. This chain connects TRBV12-3 or TRBV12-4 to TRBJ1-2; D uncertain. This CDR3 has 13 amino acids. V was shortened by 3 bases and J by 1 base, with 6 bases between the two germline ends. This chain's CDR3 is CASSFRRNYGYTF. CDR3 DNA: TGTGCCAGCAGTTTTAGACGTAACTATGGCTACACCTTC.

The chain links TRBV5-8 to TRBJ2-7, with no clear D. This CDR3 is built from 14 residues. With 7 bases removed from V and 2 bases from J, the gap between germline ends came to 16 bases. Germline V gene data show CDR1 as SGHTS and CDR2 as YDEGEE. Here the CDR3 reads CASRASQRTYEQYF. CDR3 sequence (DNA): TGTGCCAGCCGTGCTTCACAGAGGACCTACGAGCAGTACTTC. Using reference TRBV5-8 and TRBJ2-7 for the parts outside the CDR3, the full variable domain is EAGVTQSPTHLIKTRGQQATLRCSPISGHTSVYWYQQALGLGLQFLLWYDEGEERNRGNFPPRFSGRQFPNYSSELNVNALELEDSALYLCASRASQRTYEQYFGPGTRLTVT.

This chain joins TRBV7-2 and TRBJ2-7; D perhaps matches TRBD1 (6 bases). The CDR3 sequence is 13 residues long. The germline gives CDR1 SGHTA, CDR2 FQGNSA. V was cut by 4 bases and J by 3 bases, with 10 bases left in between. This CDR3 reads CASSSTGFYEQYF. The CDR3 DNA follows: TGTGCCAGCAGCTCGACAGGATTCTACGAGCAGTACTTC.

This chain joins TRBV6-1 and TRBJ2-7; tentative D call: TRBD1 (6 bases). Germline V gene sequence: CDR1 MNHNS, CDR2 SASEGT. The CDR3 spans 15 residues. The V and J ends lost 10 bases and 0 bases respectively, with 19 bases between them. The CDR3 DNA is TGTGCCACCCGCACAGGGCCAAGGAGCTCCTACGAGCAGTACTTC. This encodes CATRTGPRSSYEQYF.

This clonotype was observed a few times. The J gene is TRBJ2-7, the V gene TRBV14; no clear D. The CDR3 extends over 14 amino acids. Germline V gene data show CDR1 as SGHDN and CDR2 as FVKESK. The germline V and J ends were trimmed by 0 bases and 0 bases, with 6 bases remaining between them. CDR3 region: CASSQESYSYEQYF. CDR3 nucleotides: TGTGCCAGCAGCCAAGAGAGCTACTCCTACGAGCAGTACTTC. The full variable domain, completed using reference TRBV14 and TRBJ2-7, is EAGVTQFPSHSVIEKGQTVTLRCDPISGHDNLYWYRRVMGKEIKFLLHFVKESKQDESGMPNNRFLAERTGGTYSTLKVQPAELEDSGVYFCASSQESYSYEQYFGPGTRLTVT.

This clonotype was observed a few times. V gene TRBV7-2 combines with J gene TRBJ2-1, with TRBD2 identical over 11 bases. CDR1 is SGHTA and CDR2 is FQGNSA in the germline V gene. The CDR3 is 15 residues long. Trimming at V came to 6 bases and at J to 7 bases, leaving 8 bases not matched to a gene. The CDR3 here is CASRLRPSGRNEQFF. DNA of the CDR3: TGTGCCAGCAGGTTGAGGCCTAGCGGGAGGAATGAGCAGTTCTTC.

In this sample, this clonotype turned up many times. The V call is TRBV12-3 or TRBV12-4, the J call TRBJ2-3; a possible D gene is TRBD2 (5 bases). The CDR3 length is 15 residues. V dropped 0 bases and J dropped 2 bases, with 9 bases sitting between them. This CDR3 is CASSLAGSNTDTQYF. CDR3 bases: TGTGCCAGCAGTTTAGCGGGGAGCAACACAGATACGCAGTATTTT.

Ten or more counts support this clonotype. CDR3 sequence: CASSFQGSTDTQYF. CDR3 nucleotides: TGCGCCAGCAGCTTTCAGGGGAGCACAGATACGCAGTATTTT. The rearrangement uses TRBV5-1 and TRBJ2-3; TRBD1 is a possible D gene (6 bases). This CDR3 is built from 14 residues. CDR1 is SGHRS, CDR2 YFSETQ, per germline. V was pared by 2 bases and J by 0 bases, with 7 bases between. Full variable domain (missing parts from reference TRBV5-1 and TRBJ2-3): KAGVTQTPRYLIKTRGQQVTLSCSPISGHRSVSWYQQTPGQGLQFLFEYFSETQRNKGNFPGRFSGRQFSNSRSEMNVSTLELGDSALYLCASSFQGSTDTQYFGPGTRLTVL.

This chain connects TRBV11-2 to TRBJ2-2; 9 bases line up with TRBD2. V lost 4 bases and J lost 1; bases outside the gene matches: 4. In germline, CDR1 is SGHAT, CDR2 FQNNGV. The CDR3 loop spans 16 amino acids. CDR3 DNA sequence: TGTGCCAGCAGCTCGATAGCGGGAGAGAACACCGGGGAGCTGTTTTTT. The encoded protein is CASSSIAGENTGELFF.

This chain uses TRBV29-1 with TRBJ1-1, with 8 bases fitting TRBD1. CDR1 is SQVTM and CDR2 is ANQGSEA in the germline V gene. The V gene end was trimmed by 6 bases and the J gene end by 11 bases; junction bases not matched to a gene: 20. The CDR3 is 15 residues long. CDR3 in DNA: TGCAGCGTCGGGTACCGGACAGGGTTGGATCTCTTGGCTTTCTTT. Translating gives CSVGYRTGLDLLAFF. Combining the CDR3 with reference TRBV29-1 and TRBJ1-1 gives the whole variable domain SAVISQKPSRDICQRGTSLTIQCQVDSQVTMMFWYRQQPGQSLTLIATANQGSEATYESGFVIDKFPISRPNLTFSTLTVSNMSPEDSSIYLCSVGYRTGLDLLAFFGQGTRLTVV.

The gene calls are TRBV6-2 or TRBV6-3 and TRBJ2-1; D is possibly TRBD2 (6 bases). V lost 5 bases and J lost 5, with 16 bases in between. CDR1 MNHEY and CDR2 SVGEGT come from the germline V gene. CDR3 length: 15 amino acids. The CDR3 DNA is TGTGCCAGCAGTCTACCGGGACTTCCCCACAATGAGCAGTTCTTC. The encoded protein is CASSLPGLPHNEQFF.

This clonotype was picked up a small number of times. V gene TRBV5-5 combines with J gene TRBJ2-4; 7 bases line up with TRBD1. Germline V gives CDR1 SGHKS, CDR2 YYEKEE (reference sequence). This CDR3 spans 15 amino acids. Trimming cost V 4 bases and J 2 bases; bases outside gene matches: 6. CDR3 sequence: CASSRGGATKNIQYF. CDR3 DNA: TGTGCCAGCAGCCGAGGGGGCGCGACCAAAAACATTCAGTACTTC. The full variable domain, its missing parts supplied by reference TRBV5-5 and TRBJ2-4, is DAGVTQSPTHLIKTRGQQVTLRCSPISGHKSVSWYQQVLGQGPQFIFQYYEKEERGRGNFPDRFSARQFPNYSSELNVNALLLGDSALYLCASSRGGATKNIQYFGAGTRLSVL.

The genes are TRBV18 and TRBJ1-1; TRBD1 is a possible D gene (5 bases). Trimming cost V 5 bases and J 3 bases, with 10 bases left between them. The germline gives CDR1 KGHSH, CDR2 LQKENI. The CDR3 spans 13 residues. DNA of the CDR3: TGTGCCAGCTCATCCAGGGTGGACACTGAAGCTTTCTTT. Translating it yields CASSSRVDTEAFF.

This clonotype was seen a few times. The rearrangement links TRBV9 to TRBJ2-1; D gene unclear. Germline CDR1 SGDLS, CDR2 YYNGEE. V was pared by 3 bases and J by 5 bases, with 12 bases between. The CDR3 is 14 amino acids. As DNA, the CDR3 is TGTGCCAGCAGCGCCTCCTCAGCCCACAATGAGCAGTTCTTC. This gives the protein CASSASSAHNEQFF.

The count of this clonotype is one. The J gene is TRBJ2-5, the V gene TRBV5-1; perhaps TRBD1 as D (5 bases). The CDR3 extends over 13 amino acids. The V end lost 7 bases, the J end lost 3 bases, and 13 bases lay between the germline ends. In germline, CDR1 is SGHRS, CDR2 YFSETQ. The CDR3 sequence is CASGIQGEETQYF. As DNA, the CDR3 is TGCGCCAGCGGTATCCAGGGCGAAGAGACCCAGTACTTC.

This chain links TRBV6-6 with TRBJ1-5; maybe TRBD1 (5 bases). The CDR3 spans 13 residues. Germline V gives CDR1 MNHNY, CDR2 SVGAGI (reference sequence). V gave up 4 bases and J gave up 2 bases, with 6 bases separating them. The CDR3 nucleotides read TGTGCCAGCAGTTCAGGGCGCAATCAGCCCCAGCATTTT. It encodes CASSSGRNQPQHF.

By share, this clonotype ranks as medium-sized. Written as DNA, the CDR3 is TGTGCCAGCAGTGACTCCGGCGGCGGGCACAATGAGCAGTTCTTC. Protein: CASSDSGGGHNEQFF. V usage is TRBV6-4 and J usage is TRBJ2-1; maybe TRBD2 (5 bases). There are 15 residues in the CDR3. Between the trimmed V and J ends, which lost 0 bases and 5 bases, there was a span of 11 bases. Germline-derived CDR1 and CDR2 are MRHNA and SNTAGT.

This clonotype appeared a few times. This sequence joins TRBV7-2 and TRBJ1-2; 9 nucleotides agree with TRBD1. The CDR3 is made up of 14 amino acids. Per germline, CDR1 SGHTA and CDR2 FQGNSA. Germline trimming cut 5 bases from V and 6 bases from J; bases unmatched to any gene: 7. The CDR3 nucleotides are TGTGCCAGCAGCAAAACCCGGGACAGGGATGGCTACACCTTC. Translation gives CASSKTRDRDGYTF.

This clonotype was seen a single time. The V gene is TRBV24-1, the J gene TRBJ2-5, with D perhaps matching TRBD1 or TRBD2 (7 bases each). V gave up 9 bases and J gave up 5 bases, with 15 bases separating them. This CDR3 has 13 residues. The germline V gene has CDR1 KGHDR and CDR2 SFDVKD. CDR3 residues: CATAGGGQETQYF. The CDR3 nucleotides are TGTGCCACCGCAGGGGGGGGGCAGGAGACCCAGTACTTC.

This clonotype was seen a few times. The chain has TRBV12-3 or TRBV12-4 and TRBJ1-1; no clear D. Trimming shortened V by 4 bases and J by 1 base, and 7 bases separated the two germline ends. CDR3 length: 13 amino acids. CDR3 bases: TGTGCCAGCAGTTCCCGGCCGAACACTGAAGCTTTCTTT. Translated: CASSSRPNTEAFF.

Only a few counts were recorded for this clonotype. The chain joins TRBV15 to TRBJ2-7, with D perhaps TRBD1 (7 bases). The CDR3 extends over 15 amino acids. Trimming took 5 bases from V and 0 from J, leaving 14 bases between them. Germline V gene lookup returns CDR1 LNHNV and CDR2 YYDKDF (reference sequence). The CDR3 DNA follows: TGTGCCACCAGCCGGGGGACAGAGAGCTCCTACGAGCAGTACTTC. Amino acids: CATSRGTESSYEQYF.

This chain links TRBV6-1 with TRBJ1-4, with unresolved D. This CDR3 contains 13 residues. V lost 6 bases and J lost 6, with 11 bases in between. Germline V gives CDR1 MNHNS, CDR2 SASEGT. The CDR3 DNA follows: TGTGCCAGCAGACCCCACGGGGATGAAAAACTGTTTTTT. Translation gives CASRPHGDEKLFF.

There are many counts of this clonotype. V and J are TRBV12-3 or TRBV12-4 and TRBJ2-7; D gene ambiguous. Trimming removed 9 bases from V and 0 bases from J, with 9 bases in between. The CDR3 spans 12 residues. The CDR3 spells CASAWSSYEQYF. CDR3 coding DNA: TGTGCCAGTGCCTGGAGCTCCTACGAGCAGTACTTC.

J is TRBJ2-1 and V is TRBV30, with 9 positions matching TRBD2. The CDR3 runs to 12 residues. Germline V gene lookup returns CDR1 GTSNPN and CDR2 SVGIG (reference sequence). V dropped 8 bases and J dropped 9; count of bases not matched to a gene: 8. The CDR3 DNA sequence: TGTGCCCGGCCGGGACTAGCTGGTGAGCAGTTCTTC. Translation: CARPGLAGEQFF.

This clonotype was observed a few times. The chain links TRBV4-3 to TRBJ2-1; D possibly corresponds to TRBD2 (5 bases). In germline, CDR1 is LGHNA, CDR2 YSLEER. V was clipped by 1 base and J by 10 bases, with 8 bases between them. The CDR3 length is 12 residues. The CDR3, as DNA: TGCGCCAGCAGCCAAGTTCAGCGGGAGCAGTTCTTC. This encodes CASSQVQREQFF.

This clonotype was observed many times. This rearrangement joins TRBV4-3 to TRBJ2-5; the D is unclear. Trimming stripped 3 bases from V and 4 bases from J, with 3 bases between. Germline lookup yields CDR1 LGHNA and CDR2 YSLEER. This CDR3 contains 11 residues. The chain's CDR3 is CASSHIETQYF. CDR3 in DNA: TGCGCCAGCAGCCACATAGAGACCCAGTACTTC.